Sequencing of this T cell receptor beta chain was carried out in a study of T cell responses to AZD1222 COVID-19 vaccine. Study-level findings and limits: The breadth and depth of Spike-specific TCRs increased once two AZD1222 doses had been given. The study identified only five to seven AZD1222 recipients as seropositive at baseline.

A note on this clone: What it binds is unknown.

Trimming removed 1 base from V and 1 base from J, with 17 bases in between. In germline, CDR1 is MNHNS, CDR2 SASEGT. The CDR3 covers 17 residues. The protocol was immunoSEQ multiplex PCR, while the TCRdb copy is restricted to in-frame clones and leaves out a portion. The data contain 90,000 to 120,000 clones, about 90% of them singletons. V usage is TRBV6-1 and J usage is TRBJ2-7; tentatively, D is TRBD1 or TRBD2 (6 bases each). The specimen was peripheral blood, collected 28 days after the second AZD1222 dose. This receptor was obtained from an adult who received the AZD1222 COVID-19 vaccine. CDR3 in amino acids: CASSEGKGGDRSYEQYF. For the CDR3, the DNA is TGTGCCAGCAGTGAAGGAAAGGGGGGAGACAGATCCTACGAGCAGTACTTC.